This T cell receptor (beta chain) was observed in a study of cytomegalovirus exposure and HLA in healthy donors. As for the study in general: Later analysis reported that the 120 or so validation repertoires shared the platform of the approximately 670 first-cohort repertoires.

Sequenced by immunoSEQ multiplex PCR; TCRdb stores in-frame clones only, minus some. The data show approximately 82,000 clones, with approximately 95% seen just once and around 0.69% held by the top ten. While the first cohort had fewer than 850 subjects, the donors belonged to the separate validation cohort of roughly 130 subjects. The V gene lost 4 bases and the J gene lost 3 bases, with 13 bases spanning the gap. The CDR3 extends over 14 amino acids. CDR1 and CDR2 (germline): SEHNR, FQNEAQ (reference sequence). The source is a young woman in good health and CMV-seronegative. V gene TRBV7-9 combines with J gene TRBJ2-7; weak D call: TRBD1 (6 bases). Sequenced material: PBMCs. The CDR3 coding sequence is TGTGCCAGCAGCTCCTCCGGCAGGGGCTACGAGCAGTACTTC. Its translation: CASSSSGRGYEQYF.